This entry is about one T cell receptor beta chain. The antigen is unknown. This sample is drawn from a study of T cell repertoires in ileal Crohn's disease. Study summary: Patients had a median approximately 8-year disease duration, and around 35% were active smokers.

Findings and caveats of the study: High-frequency clones were more common in sorted CD8 than CD4 cells. Every patient over 26.8% clonality showed endoscopic recurrence.

CDR1 is MNHEY, CDR2 SMNVEV, per germline (reference sequence). CDR3 length: 18 residues. Trimming stripped 3 bases from V and 1 base from J, with 18 bases between. Method: immunoSEQ multiplex PCR; TCRdb's copy keeps in-frame clones and lacks some. Of roughly 5,100 clones listed, approximately 86% were seen once; the top ten hold around 9.7%. The source material was ileal tissue. This clonotype originated in an adult with Crohn's disease. The V and J genes are TRBV27 and TRBJ2-2, with D perhaps TRBD2 (5 bases). CDR3 DNA sequence: TGTGCCAGCAGTTTCGGGATAGGGCATCCCCAGAACACCGGGGAGCTGTTTTTT. Translated: CASSFGIGHPQNTGELFF.